Following are 22 T cell receptor beta chains from one sample sequenced in a study of radiotherapy plus CTLA-4 blockade in lung cancer. The repertoire was sequenced with immunoSEQ multiplex PCR; TCRdb's copy has only in-frame clones and lacks some. The table shows about 73,000 clones, with roughly 84% occurring only once. Sequenced material: peripheral blood, taken from a patient treated with radiotherapy plus ipilimumab. These receptors came from a human donor with non-small cell lung cancer that progressed on radiotherapy plus ipilimumab.

This clone has only a few counts. V is TRBV7-8 and J is TRBJ2-7; maybe TRBD1 (6 bases). This CDR3 has 13 amino acids. The germline V and J ends were trimmed by 5 bases and 2 bases, with 10 bases remaining between them. The germline gives CDR1 SGHVS, CDR2 FQNEAQ. For the CDR3, the DNA is TGTGCCAGCAGCCTAAGGACAGCCTACGAGCAGTACGTC. Protein: CASSLRTAYEQYV.

The chain is built from TRBV2 and TRBJ2-3; the match to TRBD2 covers 7 bases. Germline V gene data show CDR1 as SNHLY and CDR2 as FYNNEI. This CDR3 comprises 15 residues. Trimming at V came to 2 bases and at J to 2 bases, leaving 4 bases not matched to a gene. As DNA, the CDR3 is TGTGCCAGCAGTGAACCCGGGAGGTTCACAGATACGCAGTATTTT. Residues: CASSEPGRFTDTQYF.

This clone has more than one count but fewer than ten. The chain combines TRBV28 with TRBJ1-5, with 7 bases that match TRBD1. The CDR3 extends over 13 amino acids. V shed 11 bases and J 7 bases; nucleotides not matched to a gene: 11. In germline, CDR1 is MDHEN, CDR2 SYDVKM. The CDR3 loop reads CASRGAAVQPQHF. CDR3 sequence (DNA): TGTGCCTCCAGGGGGGCTGCTGTCCAGCCCCAGCATTTT.

V gene TRBV6-5 combines with J gene TRBJ1-2; D perhaps matches TRBD1 (5 bases). Germline CDR1 is MNHEY and CDR2 is SVGAGI. The CDR3 is 15 residues long. V was shortened by 5 bases and J by 8 bases, with 21 bases between the two germline ends. CDR3 sequence: CASSKNGTPQGGYTF. The CDR3 DNA sequence: TGTGCCAGCAGTAAGAACGGGACTCCTCAAGGCGGCTACACCTTC.

This clone was picked up one time. The J gene is TRBJ1-2, the V gene TRBV6-5; 12 bases are shared with TRBD1. CDR1 and CDR2 (germline): MNHEY, SVGAGI. V was pared by 5 bases and J by 3 bases, with 4 bases of the junction left unmatched. There are 15 residues in the CDR3. CDR3: CASSVGTGGDYGYTF. The CDR3 bases are TGTGCCAGCAGTGTCGGGACAGGGGGCGACTATGGCTACACCTTC.

The rearrangement uses TRBV13 and TRBJ1-1; 7 bases fit TRBD1. The CDR3 sequence is 15 residues long. The V segment lost 3 bases and the J segment 3 bases; nucleotides outside the gene matches: 7. CDR1 and CDR2 (germline): PRHDT, FYEKMQ (reference sequence). CDR3 DNA sequence: TGTGCCAGCAGCTTTTTAGGACAGGTATACACTGAAGCTTTCTTT. It specifies CASSFLGQVYTEAFF.

V gene TRBV2 combines with J gene TRBJ1-1; 7 nucleotides agree with TRBD1. This CDR3 has 13 amino acids. Germline V gene data show CDR1 as SNHLY and CDR2 as FYNNEI. Trimming cost V 5 bases and J 8 bases; bases outside gene matches: 8. The chain's CDR3 is CASSPTLTGEAFF. CDR3 in DNA: TGTGCCAGCAGTCCCACCCTGACAGGGGAAGCTTTCTTT.

The sample holds one count of this clone. V and J are TRBV19 and TRBJ1-5, with TRBD1 matching 9 bases. The CDR3 covers 15 residues. V shed 4 bases and J 3 bases; nucleotides not matched to a gene: 4. In germline, CDR1 is LNHDA, CDR2 SQIVND (reference sequence). In DNA form, the CDR3 reads TGTGCCAGTAGTAAGCGGACAGGGGACAATCAGCCCCAGCATTTT. This codes for CASSKRTGDNQPQHF.

The V and J genes are TRBV5-4 and TRBJ2-5; 7 bases are a match to TRBD1. The V gene's germline CDR1 is SGHNT and CDR2 YYREEE (reference sequence). V was pared by 4 bases and J by 5 bases, with 8 bases of the junction left unmatched. The CDR3 extends over 14 amino acids. DNA of the CDR3: TGTGCCAGCAGCCAAGGGGGCGTCGAGGAGACCCAGTACTTC. Translated: CASSQGGVEETQYF.

The CDR3 coding sequence is TGTGCCAGCAGCTTAGGCTACACTGAAGCTTTCTTT. Its protein product is CASSLGYTEAFF. V is TRBV7-2 and J is TRBJ1-1; the D is unclear. V shed 1 base and J shed 3 bases, with 3 bases lying between them. The CDR3 has 12 amino acids. Germline CDR1 is SGHTA and CDR2 is FQGNSA. Filled out from reference TRBV7-2 and TRBJ1-1, the complete variable domain reads GAGVSQSPSNKVTEKGKDVELRCDPISGHTALYWYRQSLGQGLEFLIYFQGNSAPDKSGLPSDRFSAERTGGSVSTLTIQRTQQEDSAVYLCASSLGYTEAFFGQGTRLTVV.

The chain combines TRBV15 with TRBJ1-5, with TRBD1 as a possible D gene (5 bases). The V gene lost 0 bases and the J gene lost 8 bases, with 8 bases spanning the gap. The CDR3 runs to 13 residues. Germline V gene data show CDR1 as LNHNV and CDR2 as YYDKDF (reference sequence). The CDR3 is CATSRDGAEPQHF. The CDR3 nucleotides read TGTGCCACCAGCAGAGATGGGGCGGAGCCCCAGCATTTT.

This clone was picked up one time. One end of the junction is discordant with germline, which a read error may explain. The chain links TRBV6-1 to TRBJ2-5; D perhaps matches TRBD1 (6 bases). The DNA end is a closer match to TRBJ2-7, so the J assignment may be wrong. The CDR3 runs to 13 residues. Germline CDR1 is MNHNS and CDR2 is SASEGT. The CDR3 nucleotides are TGTGCTAGCAGCCGGGACACCGAGGCCGAGCAGTACTTC. Protein sequence: CASSRDTEAEQYF.

V is TRBV15 and J is TRBJ2-5; D may be TRBD2 (6 bases). The CDR3 contains 14 residues. CDR1 is LNHNV, CDR2 YYDKDF, per germline (reference sequence). V was cut by 1 base and J by 3 bases, with 9 bases left in between. In nucleotides, the CDR3 is TGTGCCACCAGCAGAGTGGGGGAGGAAGAGACCCAGTACTTC. Translated, it gives CATSRVGEEETQYF.

The chain carries TRBV7-9 and TRBJ2-5; 8 bases map to TRBD1. Germline CDR1 and CDR2: SEHNR and FQNEAQ (reference sequence). The CDR3 totals 15 residues. V was clipped by 5 bases and J by 4 bases; unmatched bases: 9. The CDR3 region is CASSTRTGYLETQYF. The CDR3 DNA sequence: TGTGCCAGCAGCACCCGGACAGGGTACTTAGAGACCCAGTACTTC.

V usage is TRBV7-2 and J usage is TRBJ2-4; 8 bases agree with TRBD1. The CDR3 has 15 amino acids. CDR1 is SGHTA, CDR2 FQGNSA, per germline. V lost 5 bases, J lost 8 bases, and 11 bases stayed unmatched. The CDR3 DNA reads TGTGCCAGCAGCCTGGGGGGAACAGGGGGTTACATTCAGTACTTC. Encoded protein: CASSLGGTGGYIQYF. Complete variable domain (other parts from reference TRBV7-2 and TRBJ2-4): GAGVSQSPSNKVTEKGKDVELRCDPISGHTALYWYRQSLGQGLEFLIYFQGNSAPDKSGLPSDRFSAERTGGSVSTLTIQRTQQEDSAVYLCASSLGGTGGYIQYFGAGTRLSVL.

The V and J genes are TRBV5-1 and TRBJ2-1; TRBD2 agrees at 12 bases. This CDR3 has 16 amino acids. From germline, CDR1 is SGHRS and CDR2 YFSETQ. V lost 4 bases and J lost 2; bases outside the gene matches: 4. CDR3 nucleotide sequence: TGCGCCAGCAGCACGACTAGCGGGAGCACCTACAATGAGCAGTTCTTC. Translation gives CASSTTSGSTYNEQFF.

The chain joins TRBV7-2 to TRBJ1-2, with D possibly being TRBD1 (5 bases). Germline V gives CDR1 SGHTA, CDR2 FQGNSA. V was clipped by 1 base and J by 4 bases, with 10 bases between them. This CDR3 contains 14 residues. CDR3 nucleotide sequence: TGTGCCAGCAGCTTAGAAGGGGCTGGCTATGGCTACACCTTC. Protein: CASSLEGAGYGYTF.

This rearrangement joins TRBV29-1 to TRBJ1-1, with D perhaps matching TRBD1 (5 bases). Trimming cost V 5 bases and J 5 bases, with 15 bases left between them. Germline V gene lookup returns CDR1 SQVTM and CDR2 ANQGSEA. The length of the CDR3 is 13 residues. The CDR3 bases are TGCAGCGTTTCGGGGGGGGTGAGGACTGAAGCTTTCTTT. It yields the protein CSVSGGVRTEAFF.

V is TRBV11-2 and J is TRBJ1-5; D possibly corresponds to TRBD1 (6 bases). There are 13 residues in the CDR3. With 6 bases removed from V and 7 bases from J, the gap between germline ends came to 13 bases. In germline, CDR1 is SGHAT, CDR2 FQNNGV. The CDR3 region has the DNA TGTGCCAGCAGTCCCAAGGGGGACCAGCCCCAGCATTTT. Its translation is CASSPKGDQPQHF.

This clone was observed a single time. V and J are TRBV5-6 and TRBJ2-4, with D tentatively TRBD2 (6 bases). The CDR3 runs 13 residues. The V end was cut by 4 bases, the J end by 3 bases, with 8 bases between. Per the germline V gene, CDR1 is SGHDT and CDR2 is YYEEEE. As DNA, the CDR3 is TGTGCCAGCAGCAGGGGAGGCAAAAACATTCAGTACTTC. Protein: CASSRGGKNIQYF.

V usage is TRBV7-3 and J usage is TRBJ2-2; no definite D call. V lost 7 bases and J 0 bases, leaving 9 bases between the germline ends. CDR3 length: 14 amino acids. CDR1 is SGHTA, CDR2 FQGTGA, per germline. The CDR3 nucleotides are TGTGCCAGCAAAACTGCCGCGAACACCGGGGAGCTGTTTTTT. It codes for CASKTAANTGELFF.

The chain joins TRBV9 to TRBJ2-2; D not resolved. In germline, CDR1 is SGDLS, CDR2 YYNGEE. The CDR3 is 14 amino acids. Trimming cost V 2 bases and J 1 base, with 6 bases left between them. CDR3 loop: CASSVLVNTGELFF. The CDR3, as DNA: TGTGCCAGCAGCGTCCTTGTGAACACCGGGGAGCTGTTTTTT.